This entry lists 29 T cell receptor beta chains sequenced from one sample in a study of blood T cell repertoires in COVID-19. Repertoires were generated with immunoSEQ multiplex PCR, while TCRdb's copy carries only in-frame clones and drops some. The sample includes roughly 500,000 clones, approximately 92% of them seen just once. Sequencing was done on a sample of peripheral blood. The receptors were gathered from a man aged 18-30 years with COVID-19, enrolled during active disease.

This chain connects TRBV25-1 to TRBJ1-4; D may be TRBD1 (5 bases). V lost 3 bases and J lost 5, with 10 bases in between. This CDR3 has 14 amino acids. Germline V gene data show CDR1 as MGHDK and CDR2 as SYGVNS. The CDR3 region has the DNA TGTGCCAGCAGTGAGGGAGGGGTAAATGAAAAACTGTTTTTT. The encoded protein is CASSEGGVNEKLFF. Filled out from reference TRBV25-1 and TRBJ1-4, the complete variable domain reads EADIYQTPRYLVIGTGKKITLECSQTMGHDKMYWYQQDPGMELHLIHYSYGVNSTEKGDLSSESTVSRIRTEHFPLTLESARPSHTSQYLCASSEGGVNEKLFFGSGTQLSVL.

V gene TRBV28 combines with J gene TRBJ2-7, with 7 bases matching TRBD2. With 4 bases clipped from V and 2 bases from J, the junction kept 8 bases outside the gene matches. The CDR3 is made up of 15 amino acids. Per the germline V gene, CDR1 is MDHEN and CDR2 is SYDVKM. The DNA for the CDR3 is TGTGCCAGCAGTTCTTTACGGGAGGCCGCCTACGAGCAGTACTTC. Protein sequence: CASSSLREAAYEQYF. Complete variable domain (other parts from reference TRBV28 and TRBJ2-7): DVKVTQSSRYLVKRTGEKVFLECVQDMDHENMFWYRQDPGLGLRLIYFSYDVKMKEKGDIPEGYSVSREKKERFSLILESASTNQTSMYLCASSSLREAAYEQYFGPGTRLTVT.

The chain recombines TRBV4-1 with TRBJ2-2; 7 bases match TRBD2. The J segment lost 0 bases and the V segment lost 1 base, leaving 2 bases of the junction unmatched. The germline V gene encodes CDR1 MGHRA and CDR2 YSYEKL. There are 16 residues in the CDR3. The CDR3 reads CASSQALAANTGELFF. The CDR3 bases are TGCGCCAGCAGCCAAGCTCTAGCGGCGAACACCGGGGAGCTGTTTTTT.

The genes are TRBV11-2 and TRBJ2-1; D unclear. V lost 5 bases to trimming and J lost 4 bases, with 9 bases between them. CDR1 and CDR2 (germline): SGHAT, FQNNGV. The CDR3 has 13 residues. CDR3 nucleotides: TGTGCCAGCAGCCTCGGTCCGTACAATGAGCAGTTCTTC. Protein sequence: CASSLGPYNEQFF.

This clone appeared a single time. The rearrangement joins TRBV19 to TRBJ1-1; TRBD1 might be the D (5 bases). Germline V gene sequence: CDR1 LNHDA, CDR2 SQIVND (reference sequence). CDR3 length: 13 amino acids. V lost 7 bases to trimming and J lost 1 base, with 10 bases between them. For the CDR3, the DNA is TGTGCCAGTAACCGGGGGGGGAACACTGAAGCTTTCTTT. It translates to CASNRGGNTEAFF.

The genes are TRBV9 and TRBJ1-4; tentative D call: TRBD1 (5 bases). The CDR3 totals 17 residues. Looked up from germline, CDR1 is SGDLS and CDR2 is YYNGEE. V dropped 5 bases and J dropped 5 bases, with 22 bases sitting between them. CDR3 protein: CASSSGAGRGSNEKLFF. The CDR3 DNA follows: TGTGCCAGCAGTAGTGGGGCCGGGAGGGGATCAAATGAAAAACTGTTTTTT.

V is TRBV10-2 and J is TRBJ2-2; the match to TRBD1 covers 7 bases. V lost 6 bases, J lost 1 base, and 5 bases stayed unmatched. Germline V gene sequence: CDR1 WSHSY, CDR2 SAAADI. CDR3 length: 15 amino acids. CDR3 region: CASRPQGLNTGELFF. Here the CDR3 DNA reads TGCGCCAGCAGGCCACAGGGGTTGAACACCGGGGAGCTGTTTTTT.

Comments on this clone: Other DNA sequences from this sample encode an identical CDR3 as well. The chain links TRBV5-1 to TRBJ2-5; D unclear. Germline assignment: CDR1 SGHRS and CDR2 YFSETQ. CDR3 length: 13 amino acids. V dropped 4 bases and J dropped 2 bases, with 9 bases sitting between them. The CDR3 loop is CASSLGVQETQYF. CDR3 nucleotides: TGCGCCAGCAGCCTTGGAGTTCAAGAGACCCAGTACTTC.

For the CDR3, the DNA is TGTGCCATCAGTGAAGGGCGGACAGGGGGCGGTCAGCCCCAGCATTTT. It yields the protein CAISEGRTGGGQPQHF. The chain carries TRBV10-3 and TRBJ1-5; 11 bases are a match to TRBD1. The CDR3 runs to 16 residues. With 3 bases clipped from V and 6 bases from J, the junction kept 7 bases outside the gene matches. The germline gives CDR1 ENHRY, CDR2 SYGVKD.

This chain connects TRBV3-1 (or the pseudogene TRBV3-2) to TRBJ2-2; D is undetermined. The CDR3 has 12 amino acids. V was shortened by 2 bases and J by 6 bases, with 4 bases between the two germline ends. CDR1 is LGHDT, CDR2 YNNKEL, per germline (reference sequence). The CDR3 DNA follows: TGTGCCAGCAGCCAACTTTCCGGGGAGCTGTTTTTT. This encodes CASSQLSGELFF.

This chain connects TRBV19 to TRBJ2-1; D is undetermined. The length of the CDR3 is 15 residues. The V end was cut by 0 bases, the J end by 5 bases, with 11 bases between. Germline assignment: CDR1 LNHDA and CDR2 SQIVND (reference sequence). This CDR3 is CASSIDSQAHNEQFF. In DNA, the CDR3 is TGTGCCAGTAGTATAGATTCGCAGGCTCACAATGAGCAGTTCTTC.

CDR3: CASSQRNRDNQPQHF. CDR3 DNA sequence: TGTGCCAGCAGCCAAAGAAACAGGGACAATCAGCCCCAGCATTTT. The chain is built from TRBV3-1 (or the pseudogene TRBV3-2) and TRBJ1-5, with D possibly matching TRBD1 (6 bases). CDR1 and CDR2 (germline): LGHDT, YNNKEL (reference sequence). The V end lost 2 bases, the J end lost 3 bases, and 11 bases lay between the germline ends. The CDR3 totals 15 residues.

The chain couples TRBV6-1 to TRBJ2-4; 7 bases map to TRBD1. The ends lost 2 bases at V and 0 bases at J; junction bases unmatched: 10. The V gene's germline CDR1 is MNHNS and CDR2 SASEGT. The CDR3 is 18 amino acids. Here the CDR3 reads CASSELGTASLAKNIQYF. CDR3 DNA: TGTGCCAGCAGTGAATTGGGGACAGCTTCACTAGCCAAAAACATTCAGTACTTC.

This clone was picked up a small number of times. The rearrangement joins TRBV6-1 to TRBJ1-2, with 9 bases lining up with TRBD1. V shed 1 base, J shed 8 bases, and the junction held 8 bases outside the gene matches. CDR3 length: 15 residues. The germline CDR1 and CDR2 sequences are MNHNS and SASEGT. The CDR3 is CASSEEGQGFAGYTF. In DNA form, the CDR3 reads TGTGCCAGCAGTGAAGAGGGACAGGGTTTCGCCGGCTACACCTTC.

V and J are TRBV7-6 and TRBJ2-2, with 9 bases that match TRBD2. In germline, CDR1 is SGHVS, CDR2 FNYEAQ. CDR3 length: 17 amino acids. After removal of 5 bases from V and 5 bases from J, the junction contained 12 bases not matched to a gene. CDR3: CASSPDGSGRLTGELFF. The CDR3 DNA is TGTGCCAGCAGCCCTGATGGGAGCGGGAGGTTAACCGGGGAGCTGTTTTTT.

The rearrangement joins TRBV9 to TRBJ2-2; 10 nucleotides line up with TRBD2. Trimming removed 2 bases from V and 4 bases from J; junction bases left unmatched: 14. The CDR3 covers 19 residues. CDR1 is SGDLS and CDR2 is YYNGEE in the germline V gene. The CDR3 DNA sequence: TGTGCCAGCAGCGTGTCCCTAGCGGGAGAGGGGCGGGGCACCGGGGAGCTGTTTTTT. This codes for CASSVSLAGEGRGTGELFF.

The J gene is TRBJ2-5, the V gene TRBV5-1; D is possibly TRBD2 (5 bases). This CDR3 has 15 amino acids. V was pared by 3 bases and J by 0 bases, with 12 bases between. The germline gives CDR1 SGHRS, CDR2 YFSETQ. The CDR3 sequence is CASSSDPGYQETQYF. The CDR3 region has the DNA TGCGCCAGCAGCTCGGACCCGGGGTACCAAGAGACCCAGTACTTC.

The J gene is TRBJ1-5, the V gene TRBV19; no firm D call. In germline, CDR1 is LNHDA, CDR2 SQIVND (reference sequence). Trimming left V 6 bases short and J 0 bases short, with 12 bases between. This CDR3 is built from 15 residues. CDR3 sequence (DNA): TGTGCCAGTAGGAAGACGGACTATAGCAATCAGCCCCAGCATTTT. This translates into CASRKTDYSNQPQHF.

CDR3 bases: TGTGCCAGCACCTCGGGAGTAGAGACCCAGTACTTC. This sequence encodes CASTSGVETQYF. This chain connects TRBV7-4 to TRBJ2-5; maybe TRBD2 (6 bases). V lost 7 bases and J 4 bases, leaving 10 bases between the germline ends. The CDR3 loop spans 12 amino acids. CDR1 and CDR2 from the germline V gene are SGHVT and SQSDAQ.

This clone was detected only a few times. The chain carries TRBV27 and TRBJ2-6; a weak D match, TRBD1 (6 bases). There are 15 residues in the CDR3. Germline loops: CDR1 MNHEY, CDR2 SMNVEV (reference sequence). Trimming took off 6 bases at V and 2 bases at J, with 11 bases between the two ends. For the CDR3, the DNA is TGTGCCAGCAGCCCCAGGGGTACTGGGGCCAACGTCCTGACTTTC. It yields the protein CASSPRGTGANVLTF.

The chain carries TRBV5-5 and TRBJ2-7, with 8 bases lining up with TRBD2. Germline V gene data show CDR1 as SGHKS and CDR2 as YYEKEE (reference sequence). The CDR3 contains 15 residues. V lost 5 bases to trimming and J lost 2 bases; unmatched junction nucleotides: 9. CDR3: CASSSAVAGPYEQYF. CDR3 DNA: TGTGCCAGCAGTTCAGCCGTAGCGGGACCCTACGAGCAGTACTTC.

The rearrangement uses TRBV7-2 and TRBJ1-5; TRBD1 agrees at 8 bases. The V gene end was trimmed by 5 bases and the J gene end by 0 bases; junction bases not matched to a gene: 3. Germline CDR1 reads SGHTA; CDR2 reads FQGNSA. This CDR3 is 15 amino acids long. This CDR3 reads CASSLDRGSNQPQHF. The CDR3 DNA sequence: TGTGCCAGCAGCCTAGACAGGGGTAGCAATCAGCCCCAGCATTTT.

The V call is TRBV6-5, the J call TRBJ2-1; TRBD2 matches at 7 bases. The CDR3 is 14 amino acids. The junction had 3 bases not matched to a gene; V was cut back by 5 bases and J by 2 bases. CDR1 and CDR2 (germline): MNHEY, SVGAGI. The CDR3: CASSPAGAYNEQFF. In DNA form, the CDR3 reads TGTGCCAGCAGTCCGGCGGGGGCCTACAATGAGCAGTTCTTC.

The V call is TRBV18, the J call TRBJ2-7, with 8 bases matching TRBD1. Per germline, CDR1 KGHSH and CDR2 LQKENI. Trimming took 5 bases from V and 4 from J; bases not matched to a gene: 4. This CDR3 has 13 amino acids. CDR3: CASSIGQGYEQYF. CDR3 in DNA: TGTGCCAGCTCAATAGGACAGGGATACGAGCAGTACTTC.

The genes are TRBV30 and TRBJ2-3; 8 bases are a match to TRBD2. The CDR3 loop spans 13 amino acids. V was clipped by 4 bases and J by 6 bases; unmatched bases: 6. The germline CDR1 and CDR2 sequences are GTSNPN and SVGIG (reference sequence). The CDR3 DNA reads TGTGCCTGGAAAACGGGAGGGAGGGATACGCAGTATTTT. It encodes CAWKTGGRDTQYF.

Only a few counts were recorded for this clone. The chain employs TRBV13 and TRBJ2-7; 10 positions match TRBD2. After removal of 5 bases from V and 0 bases from J, the junction contained 4 bases not matched to a gene. The germline V gene has CDR1 PRHDT and CDR2 FYEKMQ (reference sequence). This CDR3 comprises 15 residues. CDR3 coding DNA: TGTGCCAGCAGCGGTTCTAGCGGGGGCTCCTACGAGCAGTACTTC. Translation gives CASSGSSGGSYEQYF.

V is TRBV27 and J is TRBJ2-7; D perhaps matches TRBD1 (7 bases). Germline V lookup: CDR1 MNHEY, CDR2 SMNVEV (reference sequence). The CDR3 has 16 residues. V was clipped by 6 bases and J by 3 bases, with 21 bases between them. The CDR3 coding sequence is TGTGCCAGCAGGAGGGGGGATGAGACAGGGCACTACGAGCAGTACTTC. Amino acid sequence: CASRRGDETGHYEQYF.

J is TRBJ2-3 and V is TRBV19, with D possibly matching TRBD2 (5 bases). V was shortened by 7 bases and J by 0 bases, with 14 bases between the two germline ends. CDR1 and CDR2 from the germline V gene are LNHDA and SQIVND (reference sequence). CDR3 length equals 15 residues. DNA of the CDR3: TGTGCCAGTACCCCCTTTCCGGGGAGCACAGATACGCAGTATTTT. This sequence encodes CASTPFPGSTDTQYF.

This chain joins TRBV29-1 and TRBJ2-7, with 7 bases lining up with TRBD1. Germline CDR1 reads SQVTM; CDR2 reads ANQGSEA. This CDR3 is built from 12 residues. V lost 7 bases, J lost 4 bases, and 7 bases stayed unmatched. The CDR3 coding sequence is TGCAGCGCCCGAACGGACAGGTACGAGCAGTACTTC. Translated, it gives CSARTDRYEQYF.